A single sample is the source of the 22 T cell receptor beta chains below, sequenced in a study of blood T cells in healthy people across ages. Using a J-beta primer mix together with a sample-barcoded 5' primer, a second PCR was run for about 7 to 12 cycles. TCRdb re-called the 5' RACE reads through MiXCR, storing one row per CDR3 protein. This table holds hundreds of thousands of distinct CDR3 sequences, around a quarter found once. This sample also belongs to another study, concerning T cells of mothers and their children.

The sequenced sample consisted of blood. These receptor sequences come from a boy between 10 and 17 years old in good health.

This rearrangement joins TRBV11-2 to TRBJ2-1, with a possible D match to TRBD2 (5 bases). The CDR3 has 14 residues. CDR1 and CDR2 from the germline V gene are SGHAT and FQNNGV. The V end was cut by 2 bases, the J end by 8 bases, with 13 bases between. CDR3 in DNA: TGTGCCAGCAGCTTACAGGTCGGGATCGATGAGCAGTTCTTC. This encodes CASSLQVGIDEQFF.

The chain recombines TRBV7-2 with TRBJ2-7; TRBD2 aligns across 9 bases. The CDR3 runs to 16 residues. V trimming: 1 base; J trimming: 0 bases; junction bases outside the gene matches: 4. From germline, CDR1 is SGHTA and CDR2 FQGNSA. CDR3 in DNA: TGTGCCAGCAGCTTAGGAGGCGGGGGGGCCTCCTACGAGCAGTACTTC. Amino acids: CASSLGGGGASYEQYF.

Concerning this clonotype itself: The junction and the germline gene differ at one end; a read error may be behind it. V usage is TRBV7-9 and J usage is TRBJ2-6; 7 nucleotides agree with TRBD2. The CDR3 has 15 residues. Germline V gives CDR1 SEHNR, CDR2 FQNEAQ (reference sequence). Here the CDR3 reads CASSFGRSGVNVLTF. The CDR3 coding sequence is TGTGCCAGCAGCTTCGGGAGGTCTGGGGTCAACGTCCTGACTTTC.

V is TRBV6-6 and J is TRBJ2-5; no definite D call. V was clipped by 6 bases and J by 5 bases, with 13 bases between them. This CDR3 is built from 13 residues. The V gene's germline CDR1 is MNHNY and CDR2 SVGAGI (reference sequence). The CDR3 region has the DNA TGTGCCAGCAGGGATAGCCAATTTGAGACCCAGTACTTC. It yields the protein CASRDSQFETQYF.

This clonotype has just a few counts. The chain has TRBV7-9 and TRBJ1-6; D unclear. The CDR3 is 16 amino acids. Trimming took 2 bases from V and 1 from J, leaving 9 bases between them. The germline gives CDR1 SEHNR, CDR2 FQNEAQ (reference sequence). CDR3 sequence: CASSLRRVSYNSPLHF. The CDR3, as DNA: TGTGCCAGCAGCTTACGGCGGGTTTCCTATAATTCACCCCTCCACTTT.

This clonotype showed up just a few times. In nucleotides, the CDR3 is TGTGCCAGCAGTAGGGGACTAGGAGAAGAGACCCAGTACTTC. It specifies CASSRGLGEETQYF. The V and J genes are TRBV2 and TRBJ2-5; 8 bases are a match to TRBD2. V was pared by 5 bases and J by 3 bases, with 5 bases of the junction left unmatched. Looked up from germline, CDR1 is SNHLY and CDR2 is FYNNEI. The CDR3 is 14 residues long.

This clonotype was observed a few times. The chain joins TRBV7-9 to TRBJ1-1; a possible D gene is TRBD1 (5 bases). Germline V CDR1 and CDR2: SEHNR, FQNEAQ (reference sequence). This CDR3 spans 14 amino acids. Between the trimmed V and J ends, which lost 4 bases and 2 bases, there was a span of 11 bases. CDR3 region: CASSWGDLNTEAFF. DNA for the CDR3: TGTGCCAGCAGCTGGGGGGACCTAAACACTGAAGCTTTCTTT.

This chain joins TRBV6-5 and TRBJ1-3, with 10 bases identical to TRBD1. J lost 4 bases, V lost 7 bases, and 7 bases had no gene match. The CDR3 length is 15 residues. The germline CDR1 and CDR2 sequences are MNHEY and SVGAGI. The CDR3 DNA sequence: TGTGCCAGCAACCAGGGACAGGGGACCGGAAACACCATATATTTT. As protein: CASNQGQGTGNTIYF.

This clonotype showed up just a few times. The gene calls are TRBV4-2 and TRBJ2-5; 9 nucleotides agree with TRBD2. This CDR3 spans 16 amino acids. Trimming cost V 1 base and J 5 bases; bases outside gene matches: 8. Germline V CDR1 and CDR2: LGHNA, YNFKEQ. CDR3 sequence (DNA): TGTGCCAGCAGCCAAGTTGGCGGGGGGGGCCGGGAGACCCAGTACTTC. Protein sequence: CASSQVGGGGRETQYF.

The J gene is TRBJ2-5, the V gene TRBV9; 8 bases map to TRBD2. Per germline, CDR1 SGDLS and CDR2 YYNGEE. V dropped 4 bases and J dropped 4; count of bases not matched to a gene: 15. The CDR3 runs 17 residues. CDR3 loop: CASSPHAGGVIRETQYF. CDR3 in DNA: TGTGCCAGCAGCCCCCACGCGGGGGGCGTAATCAGAGAGACCCAGTACTTC.

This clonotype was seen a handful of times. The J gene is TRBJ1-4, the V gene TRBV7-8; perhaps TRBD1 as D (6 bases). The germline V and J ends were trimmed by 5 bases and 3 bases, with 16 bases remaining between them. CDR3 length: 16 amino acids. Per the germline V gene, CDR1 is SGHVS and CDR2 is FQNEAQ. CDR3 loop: CASSHLAGQPNEKLFF. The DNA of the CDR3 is TGTGCCAGCAGCCACCTCGCAGGACAGCCTAATGAAAAACTGTTTTTT.

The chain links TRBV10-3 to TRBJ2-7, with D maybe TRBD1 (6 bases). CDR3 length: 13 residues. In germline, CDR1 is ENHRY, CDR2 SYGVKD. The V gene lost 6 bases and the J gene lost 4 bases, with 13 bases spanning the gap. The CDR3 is CAIRQGDEYEQYF. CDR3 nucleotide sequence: TGTGCCATCAGACAGGGCGACGAGTACGAGCAGTACTTC.

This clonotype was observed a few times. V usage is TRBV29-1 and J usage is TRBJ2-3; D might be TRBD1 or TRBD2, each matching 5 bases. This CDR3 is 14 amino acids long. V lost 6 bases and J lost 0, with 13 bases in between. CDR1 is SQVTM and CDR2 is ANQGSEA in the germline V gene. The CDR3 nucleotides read TGCAGCGTCAACGGGTGGGACAGCACAGATACGCAGTATTTT. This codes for CSVNGWDSTDTQYF.

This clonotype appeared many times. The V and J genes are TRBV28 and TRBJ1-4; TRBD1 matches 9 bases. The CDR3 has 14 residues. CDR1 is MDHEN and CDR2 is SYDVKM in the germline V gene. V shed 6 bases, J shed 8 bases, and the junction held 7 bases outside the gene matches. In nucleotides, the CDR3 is TGTGCCAGCAGCAAGGGACAGGGTCGGGAAAAACTGTTTTTT. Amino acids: CASSKGQGREKLFF.

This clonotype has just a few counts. DNA of the CDR3: TGTGCCAGCTCATCGGGGACAGGGCAAACGGGCTATGGCTACACCTTC. The encoded protein is CASSSGTGQTGYGYTF. The V call is TRBV18, the J call TRBJ1-2, with 9 nucleotides matching TRBD1. The CDR3 has 16 residues. CDR1 KGHSH and CDR2 LQKENI come from the germline V gene. V was pared by 5 bases and J by 4 bases, with 11 bases of the junction left unmatched.

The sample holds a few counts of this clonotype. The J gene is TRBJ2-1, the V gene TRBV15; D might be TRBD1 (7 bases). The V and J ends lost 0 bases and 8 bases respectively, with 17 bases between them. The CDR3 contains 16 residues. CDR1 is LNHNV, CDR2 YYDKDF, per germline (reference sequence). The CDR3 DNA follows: TGTGCCACCAGCAGAGACCAGGGGGGCGCTTTTTATGAGCAGTTCTTC. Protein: CATSRDQGGAFYEQFF.

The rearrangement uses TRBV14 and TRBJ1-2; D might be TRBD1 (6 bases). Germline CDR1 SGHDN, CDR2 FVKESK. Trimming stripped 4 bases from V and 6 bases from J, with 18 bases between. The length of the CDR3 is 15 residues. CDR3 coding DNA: TGTGCCAGCAGCCCCCGACCGAGGGGGGTAGATGGCTACACCTTC. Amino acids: CASSPRPRGVDGYTF.

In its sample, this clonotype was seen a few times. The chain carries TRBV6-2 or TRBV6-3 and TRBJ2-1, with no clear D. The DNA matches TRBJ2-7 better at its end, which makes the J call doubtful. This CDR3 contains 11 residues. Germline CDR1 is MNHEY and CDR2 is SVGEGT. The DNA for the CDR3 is TGTGCCAGCGCCTCTGTCTCGCGGCAGTACTTC. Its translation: CASASVSRQYF.

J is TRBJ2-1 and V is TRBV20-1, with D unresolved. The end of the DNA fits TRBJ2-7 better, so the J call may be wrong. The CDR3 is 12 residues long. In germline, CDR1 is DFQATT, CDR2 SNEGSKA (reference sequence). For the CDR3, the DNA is TGCAGTGCTAGACTGAACCACTACGAGCAGTACTTC. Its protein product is CSARLNHYEQYF.

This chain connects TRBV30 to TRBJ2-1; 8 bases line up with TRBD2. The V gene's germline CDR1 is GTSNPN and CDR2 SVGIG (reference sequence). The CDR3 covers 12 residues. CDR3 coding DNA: TGTGGCCTAGCGGGCGAGCACAATGAGCAGTTCTTC. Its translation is CGLAGEHNEQFF.

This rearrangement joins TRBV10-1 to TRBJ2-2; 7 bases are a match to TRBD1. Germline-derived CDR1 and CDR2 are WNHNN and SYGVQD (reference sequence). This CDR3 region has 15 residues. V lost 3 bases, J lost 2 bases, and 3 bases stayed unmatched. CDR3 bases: TGCGCCAGCAGTGAAGGGACAGATAACACCGGGGAGCTGTTTTTT. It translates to CASSEGTDNTGELFF.

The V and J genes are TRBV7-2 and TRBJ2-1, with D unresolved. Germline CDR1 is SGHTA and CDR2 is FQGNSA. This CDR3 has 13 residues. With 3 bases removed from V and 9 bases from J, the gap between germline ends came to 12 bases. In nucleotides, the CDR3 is TGTGCCAGCAGCTTTCAACCAGCAGGTGAGCAGTTCTTC. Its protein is CASSFQPAGEQFF.